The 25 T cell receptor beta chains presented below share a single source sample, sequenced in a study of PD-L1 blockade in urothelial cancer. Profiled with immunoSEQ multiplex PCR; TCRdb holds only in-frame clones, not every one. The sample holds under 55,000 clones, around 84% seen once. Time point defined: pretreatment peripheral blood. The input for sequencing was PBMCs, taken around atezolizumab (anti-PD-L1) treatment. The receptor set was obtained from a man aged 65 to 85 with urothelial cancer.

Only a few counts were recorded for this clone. DNA of the CDR3: TGCGCCAGCAGCGATGGACAGACCTCCTACAATGAGCAGTTCTTC. Amino acid sequence: CASSDGQTSYNEQFF. V and J are TRBV5-1 and TRBJ2-1, with D possibly matching TRBD1 (6 bases). The CDR3 is 15 residues long. Trimming pared 4 bases from V and 0 bases from J, leaving 11 bases between. Germline V lookup: CDR1 SGHRS, CDR2 YFSETQ.

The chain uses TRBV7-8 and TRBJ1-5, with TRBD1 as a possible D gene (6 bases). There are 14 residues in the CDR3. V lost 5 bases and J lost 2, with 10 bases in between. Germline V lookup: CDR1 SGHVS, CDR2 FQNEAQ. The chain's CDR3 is CASSRDIGNQPQHF. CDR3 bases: TGTGCCAGCAGCCGGGACATTGGCAATCAGCCCCAGCATTTT.

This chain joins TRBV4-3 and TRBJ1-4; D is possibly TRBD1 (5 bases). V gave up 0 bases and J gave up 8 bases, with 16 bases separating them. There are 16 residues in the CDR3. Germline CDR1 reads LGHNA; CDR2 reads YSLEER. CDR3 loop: CASSQDGGFAREKLFF. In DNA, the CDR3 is TGCGCCAGCAGCCAAGACGGGGGTTTCGCGCGGGAAAAACTGTTTTTT.

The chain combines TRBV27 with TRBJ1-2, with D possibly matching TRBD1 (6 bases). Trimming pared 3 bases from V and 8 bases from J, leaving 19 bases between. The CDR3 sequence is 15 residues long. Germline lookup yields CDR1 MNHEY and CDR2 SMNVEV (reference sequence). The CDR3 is CASSLAGGATRGYTF. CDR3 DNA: TGTGCCAGCAGTTTGGCGGGGGGCGCTACGAGAGGCTACACCTTC.

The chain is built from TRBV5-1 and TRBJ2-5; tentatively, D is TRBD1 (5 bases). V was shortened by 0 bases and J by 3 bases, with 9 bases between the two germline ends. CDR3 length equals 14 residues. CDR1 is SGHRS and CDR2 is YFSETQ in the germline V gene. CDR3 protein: CASSLGQHKETQYF. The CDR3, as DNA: TGCGCCAGCAGCTTGGGACAGCATAAAGAGACCCAGTACTTC.

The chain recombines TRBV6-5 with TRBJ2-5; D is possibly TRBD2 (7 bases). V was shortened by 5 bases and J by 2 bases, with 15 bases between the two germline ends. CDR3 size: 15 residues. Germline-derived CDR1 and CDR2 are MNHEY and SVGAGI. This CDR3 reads CASSPTGGRQETQYF. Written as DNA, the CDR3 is TGTGCCAGCAGTCCCACGGGGGGCCGTCAAGAGACCCAGTACTTC.

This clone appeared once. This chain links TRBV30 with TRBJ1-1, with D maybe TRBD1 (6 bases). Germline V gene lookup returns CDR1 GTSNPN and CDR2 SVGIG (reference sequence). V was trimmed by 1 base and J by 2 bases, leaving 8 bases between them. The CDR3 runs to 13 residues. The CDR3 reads CAWSEGTNTEAFF. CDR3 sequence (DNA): TGTGCCTGGAGTGAAGGGACAAACACTGAAGCTTTCTTT.

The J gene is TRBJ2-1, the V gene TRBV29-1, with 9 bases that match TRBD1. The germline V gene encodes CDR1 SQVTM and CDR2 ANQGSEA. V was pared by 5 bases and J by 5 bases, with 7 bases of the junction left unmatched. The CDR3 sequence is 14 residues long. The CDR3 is CSVRDRGFDNEQFF. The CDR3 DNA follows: TGCAGCGTTAGAGACAGGGGGTTCGACAATGAGCAGTTCTTC.

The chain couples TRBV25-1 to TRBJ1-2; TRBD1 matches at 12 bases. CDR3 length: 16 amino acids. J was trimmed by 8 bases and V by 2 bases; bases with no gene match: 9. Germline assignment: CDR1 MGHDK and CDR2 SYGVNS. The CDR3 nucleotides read TGTGCCAGCAGTGAACCCCAGGGACAGGGGGCGCGGGGCTACACCTTC. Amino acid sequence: CASSEPQGQGARGYTF.

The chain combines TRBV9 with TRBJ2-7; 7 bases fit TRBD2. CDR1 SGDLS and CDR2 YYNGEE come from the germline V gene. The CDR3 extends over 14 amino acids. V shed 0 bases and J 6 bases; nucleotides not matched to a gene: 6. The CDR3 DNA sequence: TGTGCCAGCAGCGTAGACTCGGGAGGTCCCGAGCAGTACTTC. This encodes CASSVDSGGPEQYF.

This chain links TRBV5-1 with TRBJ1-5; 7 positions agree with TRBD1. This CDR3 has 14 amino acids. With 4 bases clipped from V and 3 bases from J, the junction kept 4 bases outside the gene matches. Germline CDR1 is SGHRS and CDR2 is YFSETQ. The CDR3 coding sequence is TGCGCCAGCAGCCCGACAGGGAACAATCAGCCCCAGCATTTT. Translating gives CASSPTGNNQPQHF.

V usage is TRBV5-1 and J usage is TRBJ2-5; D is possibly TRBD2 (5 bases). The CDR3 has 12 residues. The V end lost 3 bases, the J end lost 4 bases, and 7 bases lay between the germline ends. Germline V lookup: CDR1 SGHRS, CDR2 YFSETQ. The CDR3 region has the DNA TGCGCCAGCAGCTCGGGGTCAGAGACCCAGTACTTC. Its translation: CASSSGSETQYF.

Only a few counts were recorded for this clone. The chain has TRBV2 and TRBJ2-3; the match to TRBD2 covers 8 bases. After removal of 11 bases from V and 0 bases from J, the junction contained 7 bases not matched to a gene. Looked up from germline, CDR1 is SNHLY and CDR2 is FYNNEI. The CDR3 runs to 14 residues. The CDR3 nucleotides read TGTGCCGGAGAGCGGGGGCTTAGCACAGATACGCAGTATTTT. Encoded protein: CAGERGLSTDTQYF.

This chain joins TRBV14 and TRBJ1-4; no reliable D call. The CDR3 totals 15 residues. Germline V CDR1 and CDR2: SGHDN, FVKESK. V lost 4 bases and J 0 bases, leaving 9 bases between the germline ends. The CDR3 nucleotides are TGTGCCAGCAGCCGCGCCATAACAACTAATGAAAAACTGTTTTTT. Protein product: CASSRAITTNEKLFF. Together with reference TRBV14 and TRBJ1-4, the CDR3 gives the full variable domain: EAGVTQFPSHSVIEKGQTVTLRCDPISGHDNLYWYRRVMGKEIKFLLHFVKESKQDESGMPNNRFLAERTGGTYSTLKVQPAELEDSGVYFCASSRAITTNEKLFFGSGTQLSVL.

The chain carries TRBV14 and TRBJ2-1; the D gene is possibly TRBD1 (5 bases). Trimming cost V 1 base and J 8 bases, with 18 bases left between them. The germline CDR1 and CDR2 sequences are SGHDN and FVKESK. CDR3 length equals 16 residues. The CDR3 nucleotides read TGTGCCAGCAGCCAAGGAGCGAGAAGGGGTAGTGATGAGCAGTTCTTC. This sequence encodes CASSQGARRGSDEQFF.

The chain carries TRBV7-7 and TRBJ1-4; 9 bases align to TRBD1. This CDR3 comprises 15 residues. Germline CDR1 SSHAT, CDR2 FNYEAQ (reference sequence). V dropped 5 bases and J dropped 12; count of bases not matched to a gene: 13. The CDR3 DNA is TGTGCCAGCAGCGCCGGGACAGGGAAGGATGTAGAACTGTTTTTT. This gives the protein CASSAGTGKDVELFF.

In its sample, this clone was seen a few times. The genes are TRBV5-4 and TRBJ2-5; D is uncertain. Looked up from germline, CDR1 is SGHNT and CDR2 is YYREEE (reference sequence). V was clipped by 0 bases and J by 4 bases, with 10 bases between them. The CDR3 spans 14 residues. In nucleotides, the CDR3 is TGTGCCAGCAGCTTGGAGGCCTCGGGAGAGACCCAGTACTTC. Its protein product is CASSLEASGETQYF.

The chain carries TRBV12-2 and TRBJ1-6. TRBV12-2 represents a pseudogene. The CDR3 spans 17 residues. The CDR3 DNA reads TGTGCAAGTCGCTCCGTAATGTCCGGGAACTATAATTCACCCCTCCACTTT. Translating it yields CASRSVMSGNYNSPLHF.

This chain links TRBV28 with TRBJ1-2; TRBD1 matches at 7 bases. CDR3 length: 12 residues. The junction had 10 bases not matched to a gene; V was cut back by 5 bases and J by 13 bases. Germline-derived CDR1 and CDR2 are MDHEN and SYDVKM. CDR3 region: CASSQPGQRPTF. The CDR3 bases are TGTGCCAGCAGTCAACCGGGACAGCGCCCCACCTTC.

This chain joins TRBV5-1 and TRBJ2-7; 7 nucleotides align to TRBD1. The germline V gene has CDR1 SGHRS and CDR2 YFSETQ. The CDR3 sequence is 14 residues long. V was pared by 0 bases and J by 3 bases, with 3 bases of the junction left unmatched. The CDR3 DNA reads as TGCGCCAGCAGCTTGGACACAGGGGTCTACGAGCAGTACTTC. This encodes CASSLDTGVYEQYF.

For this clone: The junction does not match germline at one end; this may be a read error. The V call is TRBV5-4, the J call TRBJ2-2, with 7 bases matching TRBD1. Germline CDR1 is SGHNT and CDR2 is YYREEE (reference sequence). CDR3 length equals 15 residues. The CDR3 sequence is CASSLDRSNTGELFF. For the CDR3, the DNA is TGTGCCAGCAGTTTGGACAGGTCGAACACCGGGGAGCTGTTTTTT.

This chain's CDR3 is CASSLTGTNTGELFF. In nucleotides, the CDR3 is TGTGCCAGCTCCTTGACAGGGACGAACACCGGGGAGCTGTTTTTT. The chain recombines TRBV6-6 with TRBJ2-2; the match to TRBD1 covers 7 bases. The ends lost 8 bases at V and 0 bases at J; junction bases unmatched: 6. Per germline, CDR1 MNHNY and CDR2 SVGAGI (reference sequence). The CDR3 totals 15 residues.

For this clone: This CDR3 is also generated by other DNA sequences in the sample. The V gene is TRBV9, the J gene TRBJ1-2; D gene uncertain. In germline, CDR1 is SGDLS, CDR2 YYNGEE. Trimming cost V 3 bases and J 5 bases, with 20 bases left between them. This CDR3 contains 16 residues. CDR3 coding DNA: TGTGCCAGCAGCGCCCCCCGGGGAGGCCATCTTTATGGCTACACCTTC. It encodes CASSAPRGGHLYGYTF.

CDR3 sequence: CASRNTGTGKAEAFF. The DNA of the CDR3 is TGTGCCAGTAGAAATACCGGGACAGGGAAAGCTGAAGCTTTCTTT. V usage is TRBV19 and J usage is TRBJ1-1; TRBD1 agrees at 9 bases. The J segment lost 6 bases and the V segment lost 6 bases, leaving 11 bases of the junction unmatched. Germline V lookup: CDR1 LNHDA, CDR2 SQIVND (reference sequence). This CDR3 comprises 15 residues.

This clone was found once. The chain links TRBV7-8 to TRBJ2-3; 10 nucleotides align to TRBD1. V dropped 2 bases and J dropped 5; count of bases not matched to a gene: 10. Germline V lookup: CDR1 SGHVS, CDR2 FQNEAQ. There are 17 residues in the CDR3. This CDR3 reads CASSLRVRDRGIDTQYF. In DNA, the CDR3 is TGTGCCAGCAGCTTAAGAGTAAGGGACAGGGGTATAGATACGCAGTATTTT.